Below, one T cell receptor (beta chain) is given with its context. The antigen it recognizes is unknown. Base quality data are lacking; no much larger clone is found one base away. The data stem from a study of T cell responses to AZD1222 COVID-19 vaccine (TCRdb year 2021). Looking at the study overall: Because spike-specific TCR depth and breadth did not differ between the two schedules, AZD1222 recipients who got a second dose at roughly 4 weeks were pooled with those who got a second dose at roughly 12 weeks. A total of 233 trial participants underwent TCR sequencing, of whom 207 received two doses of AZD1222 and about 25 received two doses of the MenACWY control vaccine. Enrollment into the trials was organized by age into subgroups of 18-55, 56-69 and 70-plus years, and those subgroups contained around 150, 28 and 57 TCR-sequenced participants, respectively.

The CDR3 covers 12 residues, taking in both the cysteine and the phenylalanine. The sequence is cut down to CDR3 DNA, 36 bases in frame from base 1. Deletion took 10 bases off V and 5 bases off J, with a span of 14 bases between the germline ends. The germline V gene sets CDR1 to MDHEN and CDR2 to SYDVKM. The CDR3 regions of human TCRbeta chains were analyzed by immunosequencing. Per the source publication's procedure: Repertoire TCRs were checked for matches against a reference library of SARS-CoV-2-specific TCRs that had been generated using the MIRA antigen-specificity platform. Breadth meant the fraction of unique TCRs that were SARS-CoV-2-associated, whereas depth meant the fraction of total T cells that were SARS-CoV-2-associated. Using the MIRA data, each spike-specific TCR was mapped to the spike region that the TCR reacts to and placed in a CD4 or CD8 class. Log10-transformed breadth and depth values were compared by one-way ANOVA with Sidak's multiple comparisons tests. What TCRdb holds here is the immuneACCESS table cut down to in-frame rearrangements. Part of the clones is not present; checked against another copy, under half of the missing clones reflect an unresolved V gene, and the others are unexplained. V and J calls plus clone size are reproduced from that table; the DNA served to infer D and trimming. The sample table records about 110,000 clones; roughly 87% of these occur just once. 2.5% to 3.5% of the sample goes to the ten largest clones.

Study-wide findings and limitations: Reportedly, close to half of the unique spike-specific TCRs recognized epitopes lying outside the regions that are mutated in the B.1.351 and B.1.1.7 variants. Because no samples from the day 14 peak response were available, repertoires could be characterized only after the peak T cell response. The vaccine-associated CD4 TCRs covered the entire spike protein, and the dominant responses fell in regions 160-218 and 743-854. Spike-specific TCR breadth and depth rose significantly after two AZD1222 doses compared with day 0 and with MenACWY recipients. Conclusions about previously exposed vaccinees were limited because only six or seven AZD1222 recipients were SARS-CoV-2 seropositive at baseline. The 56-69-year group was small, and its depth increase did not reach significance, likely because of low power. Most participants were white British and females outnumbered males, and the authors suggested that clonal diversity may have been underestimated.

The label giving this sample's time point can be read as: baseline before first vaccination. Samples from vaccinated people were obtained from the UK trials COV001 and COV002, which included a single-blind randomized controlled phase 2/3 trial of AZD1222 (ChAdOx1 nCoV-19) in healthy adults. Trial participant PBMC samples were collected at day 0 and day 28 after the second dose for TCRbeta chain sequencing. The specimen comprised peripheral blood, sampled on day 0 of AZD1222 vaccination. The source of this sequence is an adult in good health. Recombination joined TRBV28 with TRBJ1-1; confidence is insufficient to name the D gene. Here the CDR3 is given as CATSSGQTEAFF. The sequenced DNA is TGTGCCACTTCGTCGGGCCAAACTGAAGCTTTCTTT.